This TCR beta chain was captured in a study of cytomegalovirus exposure and HLA in healthy donors. Findings of the study overall: In a later analysis, V- and J-gene trimming of beta chains associated with a DCLRE1C missense variant, replicated independently. The study dropped some indistinguishable V segments, TRBV6-2 and TRBV6-3 among them.

It was with 60 Vbeta and 13 Jbeta primers that the PCR ran. Method: immunoSEQ multiplex PCR; TCRdb's copy keeps in-frame clones and lacks some. The table has approximately 160,000 clones, almost 85% seen once. Notes on this clone: Its antigen remains unknown.

The V end lost 3 bases, the J end lost 1 base, and 10 bases lay between the germline ends. The CDR3 extends over 15 amino acids. CDR1 MNHEY and CDR2 SMNVEV come from the germline V gene (reference sequence). The rearrangement links TRBV27 to TRBJ1-5, with D possibly TRBD1 on 5 matching bases. The sequence came from a girl aged 5-17 years in good health and CMV-seropositive. The sample was PBMCs. The CDR3 region has the DNA TGTGCCAGCAGTTTGGGGCAGGGCAGCAATCAGCCCCAGCATTTT. Amino acids: CASSLGQGSNQPQHF.